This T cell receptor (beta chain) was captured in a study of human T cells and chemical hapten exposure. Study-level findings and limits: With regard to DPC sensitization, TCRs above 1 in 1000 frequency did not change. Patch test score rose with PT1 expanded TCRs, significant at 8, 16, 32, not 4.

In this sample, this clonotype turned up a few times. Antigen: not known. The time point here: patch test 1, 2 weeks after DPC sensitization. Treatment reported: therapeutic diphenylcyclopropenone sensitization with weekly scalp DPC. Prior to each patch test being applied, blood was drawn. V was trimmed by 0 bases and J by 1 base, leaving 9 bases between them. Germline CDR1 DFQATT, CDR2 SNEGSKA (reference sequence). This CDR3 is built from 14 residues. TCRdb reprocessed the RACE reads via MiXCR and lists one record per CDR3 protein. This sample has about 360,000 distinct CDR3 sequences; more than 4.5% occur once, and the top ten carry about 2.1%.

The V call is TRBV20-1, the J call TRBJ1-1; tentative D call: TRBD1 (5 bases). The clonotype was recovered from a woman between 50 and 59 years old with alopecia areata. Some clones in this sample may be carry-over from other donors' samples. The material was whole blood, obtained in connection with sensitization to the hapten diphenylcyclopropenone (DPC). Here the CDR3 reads CSARDLRGNTEAFF. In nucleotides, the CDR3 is TGCAGTGCTAGAGATCTGAGGGGGAACACTGAAGCTTTCTTT.